The present TCR beta chain was sequenced within a study of beta chain features in type 1 diabetes (dated by TCRdb to between 2018 and 2020). Study-level background: No differences in mean age, gender distribution, total cell number or subset yield were found between patients and healthy donors. A total of some 100,000,000 sorted cells were examined across all samples, and the number of cells per subset was strongly correlated with RNA yield. In the study, recently diagnosed type 1 diabetes patients and matched healthy donors were compared on the TCRB repertoires of their sorted circulating CD4+ T cell subsets. Regulatory and stem cell-like memory subsets were obtained from only 8 patients and roughly 8 healthy donors, while naive and central memory subsets were obtained from all 28 donors.

V gives up 0 bases and J gives up 7 bases, and the segment between their germline ends measures 10 bases. The germline V gene gives CDR1 as SGHDN and CDR2 as FVKESK. The cysteine opens and the phenylalanine closes a CDR3 of 13 amino acids. Only the CDR3 DNA is retained, 39 bases long and in frame from the first base. This clone was observed a few times. Its antigen remains undetermined. Per-nucleotide qualities are absent, and no much larger clonotype sits a single base away. Each donor gave one peripheral blood draw, averaging roughly 120 mL, which was collected into heparinised tubes. Naive, central memory, regulatory and stem cell-like memory CD4+ T cells were sorted on a BD FACSAria II using a panel including CD45RO, CCR7, CD25, CD127, CD95 and CD27. All sorted populations exceeded 95% purity. PBMCs were isolated immediately by Lymphoprep density gradient centrifugation and stained directly without culture. Samples were stained and sorted in pairs, with one healthy donor and one patient per experiment, so that batch effects were minimized.

Overall results and qualifications from the work: Naive, central memory and regulatory TCRB repertoires appeared more similar among patients than among healthy donors. Fewer insertions and more nucleotide deletions at VDJ recombination sites were observed in patients with type 1 diabetes, implying thymic rearrangement abnormalities. HLA sub-analyses involved small numbers of individuals, so any influence of HLA type on TCRB rearrangement remained unresolved. Sequencing cDNA rather than genomic DNA could over-represent highly expressing activated cells, although activation and CD3 levels did not differ between groups. PCR might favor shorter templates, but patient and control samples were amplified and corrected together, so any skew would affect both groups equally. A moderate but significant shortening of TCRB CDR3 length was observed in type 1 diabetes patients in all four CD4+ subsets.

The High Capacity cDNA Reverse Transcription Kit was used to reverse transcribe all of the isolated RNA, meaning that expressed TCRB transcripts were what got sequenced. Deep immunoSEQ sequencing was performed on naive, central memory and regulatory T cell samples, with an average of roughly 3.3 million total reads per sample. Sorted cells were lysed in RLT buffer, and RNA was extracted using DNase-treated RNeasy Micro or Mini kits according to cell number. To prevent cross-contamination, every cell subset was processed on its own, while patient and healthy donor samples were processed together. The immunoSEQ multiplex PCR was used to amplify TCRB sequences from cDNA, yielding 87-bp fragments that span the CDR3 region. The amplicons were sequenced using the Illumina HiSeq platform. The authors' pipeline ran thus. PCR bias was corrected computationally using synthetic template baselines, and reads within Hamming distance 2 were collapsed, with unmergeable singletons discarded. Reads were aligned against IMGT so that V, D and J genes, CDR3 length and insertions or deletions at six rearrangement sites could be assigned. Clonotype counts were normalized to sorted cell number within each subset before computing true diversity and Gini coefficients with the tcR R package. The overlap coefficient, calculated on TCRB nucleotide sequences, was used to quantify repertoire sharing. As a proxy for the pre-selection repertoire, out-of-frame TCRB sequences from naive cells were analyzed. Entries here come from immuneACCESS through TCRdb and include only in-frame sequences with V and J called. Some clones fail to appear in such tables; in the studies checked, an unresolved V gene covers under half of the shortfall, and the cause of the remainder is unknown. The DNA gave D and trimming, while V, J and clone size come from that table. The sample table records 450,000 or so clones; more than 9.5% of these occur just once. The ten top clones hold approximately 0.05% of the sample.

Sequencing was performed on naive CD4+ T cells from blood. What this sample's cell subset or site label stands for: true naive CD4+ T cells. This receptor was identified in a woman aged 18-35 years in good health. The V gene is TRBV14 and the J gene is TRBJ2-7; confidence is insufficient to name the D gene. The sequenced DNA: TGTGCCAGCAGCCAAGATTGGGCCGGGGAGCAGTACTTC. Its protein is CASSQDWAGEQYF.